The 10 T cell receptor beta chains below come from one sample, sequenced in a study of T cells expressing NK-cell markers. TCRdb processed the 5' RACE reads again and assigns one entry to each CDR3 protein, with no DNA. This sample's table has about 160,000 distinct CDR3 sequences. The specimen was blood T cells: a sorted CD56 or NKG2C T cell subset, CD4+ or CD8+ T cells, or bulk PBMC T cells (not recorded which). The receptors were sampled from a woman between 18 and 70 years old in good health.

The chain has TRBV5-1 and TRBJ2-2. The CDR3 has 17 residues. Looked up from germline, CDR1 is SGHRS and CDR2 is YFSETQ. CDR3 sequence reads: CASSLYGRTPNTGELFF. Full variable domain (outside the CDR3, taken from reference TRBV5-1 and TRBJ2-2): KAGVTQTPRYLIKTRGQQVTLSCSPISGHRSVSWYQQTPGQGLQFLFEYFSETQRNKGNFPGRFSGRQFSNSRSEMNVSTLELGDSALYLCASSLYGRTPNTGELFFGEGSRLTVL.

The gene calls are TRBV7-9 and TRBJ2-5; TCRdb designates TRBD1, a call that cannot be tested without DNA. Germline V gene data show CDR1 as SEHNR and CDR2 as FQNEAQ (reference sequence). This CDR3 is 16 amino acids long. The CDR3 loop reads CASSTQQGSEQETQYF.

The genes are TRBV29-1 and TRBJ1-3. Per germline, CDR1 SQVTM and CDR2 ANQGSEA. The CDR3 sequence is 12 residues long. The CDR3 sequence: CSALRGGNTIYF.

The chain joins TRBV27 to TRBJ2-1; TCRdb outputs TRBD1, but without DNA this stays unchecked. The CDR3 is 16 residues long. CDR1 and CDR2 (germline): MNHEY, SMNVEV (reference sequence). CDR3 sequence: CASSWAGASSYNEQFF.

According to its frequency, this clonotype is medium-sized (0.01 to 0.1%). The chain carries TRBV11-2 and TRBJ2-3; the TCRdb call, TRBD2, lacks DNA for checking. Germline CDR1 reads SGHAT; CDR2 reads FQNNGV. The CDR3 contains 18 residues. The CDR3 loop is CASSLDLAGSGSTDTQYF.

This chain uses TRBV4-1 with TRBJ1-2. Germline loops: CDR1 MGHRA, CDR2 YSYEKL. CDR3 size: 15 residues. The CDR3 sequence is CASSQGRGGSYGYTF.

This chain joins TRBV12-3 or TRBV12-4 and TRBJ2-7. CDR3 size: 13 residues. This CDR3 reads CASRLGQPYEQYF.

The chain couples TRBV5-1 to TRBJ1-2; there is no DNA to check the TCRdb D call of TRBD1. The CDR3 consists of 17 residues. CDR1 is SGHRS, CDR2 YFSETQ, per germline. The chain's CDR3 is CASSLLNPGGGNYGYTF.

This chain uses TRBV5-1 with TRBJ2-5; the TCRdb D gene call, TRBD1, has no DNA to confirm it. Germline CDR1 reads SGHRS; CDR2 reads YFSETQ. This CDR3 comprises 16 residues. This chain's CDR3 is CASSFRAGGTQETQYF.

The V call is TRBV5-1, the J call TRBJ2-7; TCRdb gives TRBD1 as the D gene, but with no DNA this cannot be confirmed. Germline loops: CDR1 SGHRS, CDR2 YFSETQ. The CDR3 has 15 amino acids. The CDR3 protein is CASSPLQGNSYEQYF.